The sequence of this T cell receptor beta chain was determined in a study of shared clonotypes between healthy human individuals. This clone was detected only a few times. Sequenced by immunoSEQ multiplex PCR; TCRdb stores in-frame clones only, minus some. The profile shows 650,000 to 700,000 clones, roughly 87% of them singletons. The CDR3 runs to 16 residues. J gave up 3 bases and V 3 bases, and 6 bases lay outside the gene matches. Germline V gene data show CDR1 as MNHEY and CDR2 as SMNVEV (reference sequence). The chain employs TRBV27 and TRBJ2-2, with 8 bases identical to TRBD2. Sequenced sample: memory CD8+ T cells from PBMCs. The subset here: CD45RO+ cells pooled with CCR7-negative TemRA cells. This TCR was recovered from a man younger than 35 in good health. Some clones in this sample may be carry-over from other donors' samples. As DNA, the CDR3 is TGTGCCAGCAGTTTCGTTGCGGGAGGAGACACCGGGGAGCTGTTTTTT. Translation gives CASSFVAGGDTGELFF.